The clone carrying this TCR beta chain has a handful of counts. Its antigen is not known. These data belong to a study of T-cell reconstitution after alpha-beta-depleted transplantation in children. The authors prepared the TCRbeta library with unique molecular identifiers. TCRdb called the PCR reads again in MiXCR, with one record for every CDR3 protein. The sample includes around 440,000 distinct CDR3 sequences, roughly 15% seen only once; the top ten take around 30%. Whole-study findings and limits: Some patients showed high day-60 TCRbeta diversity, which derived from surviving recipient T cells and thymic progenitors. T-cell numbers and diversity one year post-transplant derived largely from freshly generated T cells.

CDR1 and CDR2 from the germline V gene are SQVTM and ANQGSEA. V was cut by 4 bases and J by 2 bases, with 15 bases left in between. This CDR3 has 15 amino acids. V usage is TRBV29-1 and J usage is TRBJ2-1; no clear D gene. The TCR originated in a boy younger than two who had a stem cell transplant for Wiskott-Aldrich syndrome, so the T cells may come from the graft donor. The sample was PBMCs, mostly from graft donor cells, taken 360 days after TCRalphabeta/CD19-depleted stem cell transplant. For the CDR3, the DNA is TGCAGCGTTGCCCGACGGGCTACCCCCTACAATGAGCAGTTCTTC. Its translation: CSVARRATPYNEQFF.